This T cell receptor (beta chain) was sequenced during a study of monozygotic twins with inflammatory bowel disease. Looked up from germline, CDR1 is SGHVS and CDR2 is FNYEAQ. This CDR3 spans 15 amino acids. Using the 5' RACE reads, TCRdb records one entry per CDR3 protein without DNA. The specimen's table records fewer than 550,000 distinct CDR3 sequences. The sequence came from a human donor with ulcerative colitis or Crohn's disease, or a healthy co-twin of an affected twin (not recorded which). The material sequenced was blood. The gene calls are TRBV7-6 and TRBJ1-2; TCRdb's D call of TRBD1 is untestable without DNA. This CDR3 reads CASSPTRRGTYGYTF.